Following are 28 T cell receptor beta chains from one sample sequenced in a study of blood T cell repertoires in COVID-19. This table comes from immunoSEQ multiplex PCR, and its TCRdb copy is limited to in-frame clones, with some not included. The table shows tens of thousands of clones, with approximately 79% occurring only once. The sample consisted of peripheral blood. Receptors were obtained from a man in his 70s with COVID-19, enrolled during active disease.

This clone has only one observation. The chain combines TRBV5-4 with TRBJ2-4; no clear D. Germline loops: CDR1 SGHNT, CDR2 YYREEE (reference sequence). The CDR3 length is 15 residues. Trimming cost V 4 bases and J 2 bases, with 13 bases left between them. The CDR3 here is CASSGDARSKNIQYF. CDR3 in DNA: TGTGCCAGCAGCGGCGATGCTAGGTCCAAAAACATTCAGTACTTC.

In the case of this clone: The identical CDR3 is also encoded by other nucleotide sequences in the sample. J is TRBJ1-2 and V is TRBV28, with TRBD1 identical over 8 bases. V was pared by 5 bases and J by 3 bases, with 2 bases of the junction left unmatched. The germline CDR1 and CDR2 sequences are MDHEN and SYDVKM. The CDR3 totals 13 residues. CDR3 region: CASSPGQDYGYTF. DNA of the CDR3: TGTGCCAGCAGTCCGGGACAGGACTATGGCTACACCTTC.

The gene calls are TRBV9 and TRBJ2-7; 9 bases are shared with TRBD2. Per the germline V gene, CDR1 is SGDLS and CDR2 is YYNGEE. The CDR3 runs 16 residues. V trimming: 0 bases; J trimming: 4 bases; junction bases outside the gene matches: 8. The CDR3 is CASSVAPSGNGYEQYF. CDR3 sequence (DNA): TGTGCCAGCAGCGTAGCCCCTAGCGGGAACGGGTACGAGCAGTACTTC.

The V and J genes are TRBV5-1 and TRBJ2-7; the D gene is possibly TRBD2 (5 bases). V lost 0 bases and J 0 bases, leaving 13 bases between the germline ends. Germline loops: CDR1 SGHRS, CDR2 YFSETQ. CDR3 length equals 16 residues. The chain's CDR3 is CASSLDGVASSYEQYF. The CDR3 DNA reads as TGCGCCAGCAGCTTGGACGGGGTCGCAAGCTCCTACGAGCAGTACTTC.

This rearrangement joins TRBV19 to TRBJ1-1; TRBD1 aligns across 7 bases. Germline values: CDR1 LNHDA, CDR2 SQIVND (reference sequence). V lost 5 bases and J lost 5; bases outside the gene matches: 5. The CDR3 totals 13 residues. Written as DNA, the CDR3 is TGTGCCAGTAGTCCAAGGGGGCCAACTGAAGCTTTCTTT. Residues: CASSPRGPTEAFF.

The rearrangement links TRBV20-1 to TRBJ2-3; TRBD2 aligns across 10 bases. V dropped 3 bases and J dropped 2; count of bases not matched to a gene: 14. Germline CDR1 is DFQATT and CDR2 is SNEGSKA (reference sequence). This CDR3 has 18 amino acids. The CDR3 DNA sequence: TGCAGTGCTAGTCCCCCACTCGGGACTAGCGACCTCACAGATACGCAGTATTTT. Translation: CSASPPLGTSDLTDTQYF.

The sample holds a few counts of this clone. The genes are TRBV9 and TRBJ2-1; 9 nucleotides align to TRBD2. CDR3 length: 15 amino acids. Germline assignment: CDR1 SGDLS and CDR2 YYNGEE. V was clipped by 2 bases and J by 5 bases; unmatched bases: 5. CDR3 DNA: TGTGCCAGCAGCGTGGCGGGACTAGCCCACAATGAGCAGTTCTTC. Its protein product is CASSVAGLAHNEQFF.

The chain carries TRBV18 and TRBJ2-3; no definite D call. Germline CDR1 and CDR2: KGHSH and LQKENI. Trimming pared 4 bases from V and 2 bases from J, leaving 7 bases between. This CDR3 has 13 amino acids. The CDR3 region is CASSQTVTDTQYF. The CDR3 nucleotides are TGTGCCAGCTCACAAACAGTCACAGATACGCAGTATTTT.

The chain carries TRBV2 and TRBJ1-2; 10 positions match TRBD1. The trim removed 1 base at V and 4 bases at J, leaving 3 bases unmatched. CDR1 and CDR2 from the germline V gene are SNHLY and FYNNEI. This CDR3 is built from 15 residues. CDR3 in amino acids: CASSEGRQGAYGYTF. For the CDR3, the DNA is TGTGCCAGCAGTGAAGGGAGACAGGGGGCCTATGGCTACACCTTC.

The gene calls are TRBV12-5 and TRBJ2-2; D call uncertain. Germline values: CDR1 LGHNT, CDR2 FRNRAP. The V end was cut by 6 bases, the J end by 7 bases, with 6 bases between. The CDR3 runs to 11 residues. CDR3 in amino acids: CASGQDGELFF. In DNA form, the CDR3 reads TGTGCTAGTGGGCAGGACGGGGAGCTGTTTTTT. Full variable domain (missing parts from reference TRBV12-5 and TRBJ2-2): DARVTQTPRHKVTEMGQEVTMRCQPILGHNTVFWYRQTMMQGLELLAYFRNRAPLDDSGMPKDRFSAEMPDATLATLKIQPSEPRDSAVYFCASGQDGELFFGEGSRLTVL.

CDR3 sequence (DNA): TGTGCCAGCATCAAGGGGGGGGTAGGGCGGTCCTACGAGCAGTACTTC. The encoded protein is CASIKGGVGRSYEQYF. The chain recombines TRBV28 with TRBJ2-7; D possibly corresponds to TRBD2 (7 bases). V was shortened by 7 bases and J by 1 base, with 20 bases between the two germline ends. The CDR3 has 16 residues. Germline V lookup: CDR1 MDHEN, CDR2 SYDVKM.

This clone came up a few times. The rearrangement uses TRBV7-9 and TRBJ2-3; 7 positions match TRBD2. Germline V gene lookup returns CDR1 SEHNR and CDR2 FQNEAQ (reference sequence). Trimming cost V 3 bases and J 4 bases; bases outside gene matches: 10. This CDR3 spans 16 amino acids. CDR3 in DNA: TGTGCCAGCAGCTTTCCCCGCGGGAGAAATTCAGATACGCAGTATTTT. Its protein product is CASSFPRGRNSDTQYF.

The J gene is TRBJ2-7, the V gene TRBV29-1, with 10 positions matching TRBD2. From germline, CDR1 is SQVTM and CDR2 ANQGSEA. This CDR3 contains 15 residues. J lost 2 bases, V lost 7 bases, and 11 bases had no gene match. The CDR3 sequence is CSAAGGGTSAYEQYF. The CDR3 DNA sequence: TGCAGCGCCGCTGGGGGAGGGACTAGCGCCTACGAGCAGTACTTC.

The CDR3 spells CASSALLTGTTDTQYF. The CDR3 DNA sequence: TGTGCCAGCAGCGCCCTATTGACAGGAACCACAGATACGCAGTATTTT. The V and J genes are TRBV11-2 and TRBJ2-3; D is possibly TRBD1 (6 bases). V dropped 5 bases and J dropped 2 bases, with 17 bases sitting between them. This CDR3 spans 16 amino acids. In germline, CDR1 is SGHAT, CDR2 FQNNGV.

The J gene is TRBJ2-7, the V gene TRBV4-2; no firm D call. Trimming removed 4 bases at V and 0 bases at J, with 16 bases between. Germline lookup yields CDR1 LGHNA and CDR2 YNFKEQ. The CDR3 spans 16 residues. The CDR3, as DNA: TGTGCCAGCAGCCGAAAGGAGACCGCAGACTCCTACGAGCAGTACTTC. As protein: CASSRKETADSYEQYF.

The V and J genes are TRBV24-1 and TRBJ2-1; TRBD2 agrees at 10 bases. J lost 2 bases, V lost 4 bases, and 4 bases had no gene match. The CDR3 runs to 16 residues. In germline, CDR1 is KGHDR, CDR2 SFDVKD. The CDR3, as DNA: TGTGCCACCAGTGAGGCTAGCGGGAGAGCCTACAATGAGCAGTTCTTC. Translating gives CATSEASGRAYNEQFF.

This clone was recorded at least ten times. The chain links TRBV15 to TRBJ2-4; 7 nucleotides match TRBD2. Germline assignment: CDR1 LNHNV and CDR2 YYDKDF (reference sequence). This CDR3 contains 14 residues. The V segment lost 8 bases and the J segment 0 bases; nucleotides outside the gene matches: 4. The CDR3 spells CATGLAVAKNIQYF. CDR3 DNA sequence: TGTGCCACCGGGCTAGCGGTAGCCAAAAACATTCAGTACTTC. The full variable domain, with the rest looked up from reference TRBV15 and TRBJ2-4, is DAMVIQNPRYQVTQFGKPVTLSCSQTLNHNVMYWYQQKSSQAPKLLFHYYDKDFNNEADTPDNFQSRRPNTSFCFLDIRSPGLGDTAMYLCATGLAVAKNIQYFGAGTRLSVL.

This chain uses TRBV13 with TRBJ2-1; 8 bases align to TRBD1. This CDR3 comprises 15 residues. V lost 4 bases, J lost 7 bases, and 9 bases stayed unmatched. Germline CDR1 reads PRHDT; CDR2 reads FYEKMQ (reference sequence). CDR3 DNA: TGTGCCAGCAGCTCCGAGGGGACAGGCTTAAATGAGCAGTTCTTC. Its translation: CASSSEGTGLNEQFF.

The chain joins TRBV29-1 to TRBJ2-7, with D possibly matching TRBD1 (6 bases). This CDR3 contains 13 residues. V gave up 1 base and J gave up 3 bases, with 10 bases separating them. Germline CDR1 is SQVTM and CDR2 is ANQGSEA. CDR3 coding DNA: TGCAGCGTTGAAGGGCAGGGGATCTACGAGCAGTACTTC. Protein product: CSVEGQGIYEQYF.

The sample holds a few counts of this clone. The chain recombines TRBV6-1 with TRBJ1-3; possibly TRBD1 for D (5 bases). The ends were cut back, 5 bases at V and 0 bases at J, with 11 bases in the middle. Germline CDR1 is MNHNS and CDR2 is SASEGT. This CDR3 is 15 amino acids long. The CDR3 DNA sequence: TGTGCCAGCAGTTCCGGGGACTACTCTGGAAACACCATATATTTT. Residues: CASSSGDYSGNTIYF.

CDR3 in amino acids: CASSQDGTSLTQYF. The CDR3 DNA is TGCGCCAGCAGCCAAGACGGGACTAGTCTGACCCAGTACTTC. The chain combines TRBV4-3 with TRBJ2-5, with TRBD2 matching over 8 bases. J gave up 7 bases and V 0 bases, and 4 bases lay outside the gene matches. Germline V lookup: CDR1 LGHNA, CDR2 YSLEER. The CDR3 is 14 residues long.

This chain links TRBV7-9 with TRBJ2-3; D not resolved. Between the trimmed V and J ends, which lost 1 base and 2 bases, there was a span of 13 bases. This CDR3 has 16 residues. CDR1 and CDR2 from the germline V gene are SEHNR and FQNEAQ (reference sequence). The CDR3 protein is CASSLGVSLATDTQYF. CDR3 coding DNA: TGTGCCAGCAGCTTAGGTGTCTCCCTGGCCACAGATACGCAGTATTTT.

The V gene is TRBV6-1, the J gene TRBJ1-5; TRBD1 is a possible D gene (6 bases). The germline V and J ends were trimmed by 2 bases and 4 bases, with 15 bases remaining between them. Germline V gene data show CDR1 as MNHNS and CDR2 as SASEGT. The CDR3 is 16 amino acids. The CDR3 loop reads CASSEPPGHHNQPQHF. DNA of the CDR3: TGTGCCAGCAGTGAACCGCCGGGACACCATAATCAGCCCCAGCATTTT.

The chain carries TRBV5-8 and TRBJ2-7; TRBD2 matches at 10 bases. Germline trimming cut 0 bases from V and 2 bases from J; bases unmatched to any gene: 8. Germline V gene sequence: CDR1 SGHTS, CDR2 YDEGEE. CDR3 size: 17 residues. The CDR3 spells CASSLASGSHLPYEQYF. In DNA, the CDR3 is TGTGCCAGCAGCTTGGCTAGCGGGAGTCATCTACCCTACGAGCAGTACTTC.

This rearrangement joins TRBV29-1 to TRBJ2-7, with a weak D call TRBD2 (5 bases). This CDR3 has 12 residues. Trimming left V 7 bases short and J 6 bases short, with 16 bases between. Germline loops: CDR1 SQVTM, CDR2 ANQGSEA. The CDR3 protein is CSGTGLGLEQYF. The CDR3 DNA sequence: TGCAGCGGAACGGGATTGGGTCTCGAGCAGTACTTC.

V gene TRBV29-1 combines with J gene TRBJ2-7; a possible D gene is TRBD1 (5 bases). This CDR3 is built from 12 residues. Germline V lookup: CDR1 SQVTM, CDR2 ANQGSEA. V was trimmed by 5 bases and J by 6 bases, leaving 14 bases between them. The CDR3 DNA reads TGCAGCGTTTCCCAGGGTGACGGCGAGCAGTACTTC. The encoded protein is CSVSQGDGEQYF.

The genes are TRBV6-5 and TRBJ1-2; D might be TRBD1 (6 bases). The CDR3 spans 13 residues. Between the trimmed V and J ends, which lost 5 bases and 8 bases, there was a span of 15 bases. Germline V gene sequence: CDR1 MNHEY, CDR2 SVGAGI. In DNA form, the CDR3 reads TGTGCCAGCAGTACCGGCAGGGGTAGGGGCTACACCTTC. This codes for CASSTGRGRGYTF.

The chain links TRBV27 to TRBJ1-6; TRBD1 matches 8 bases. The CDR3 sequence is 16 residues long. The V and J ends lost 5 bases and 4 bases, in that order; junction bases with no gene match: 7. The germline V gene has CDR1 MNHEY and CDR2 SMNVEV (reference sequence). CDR3 protein: CASSGSGGPYNSPLHF. The DNA of the CDR3 is TGTGCCAGCAGTGGTTCAGGGGGCCCTTATAATTCACCCCTCCACTTT.